This TCR beta chain was profiled in a study of T cell responses to AZD1222 COVID-19 vaccine. The repertoire was sequenced with immunoSEQ multiplex PCR; TCRdb's copy has only in-frame clones and lacks some. The profile covers approximately 130,000 clones, with approximately 88% appearing a single time and 5% to 7% taken by the ten largest. Points from the study as a whole: Females outnumbered males among donors, who were mostly white British; clonal diversity was possibly underestimated. Increases in Spike-specific TCR breadth and depth were seen after two AZD1222 doses. The study identified only five to seven AZD1222 recipients as seropositive at baseline.

V was clipped by 5 bases and J by 0 bases; unmatched bases: 4. This CDR3 contains 16 residues. Germline V lookup: CDR1 MGHDK, CDR2 SYGVNS. With respect to this clone: Its antigen is not identified.

The sequence came from an adult who received the AZD1222 COVID-19 vaccine. The chain joins TRBV25-1 to TRBJ2-3; 11 bases map to TRBD2. Sequenced here: peripheral blood, sampled 28 days after the second AZD1222 dose. CDR3: CASSSLAGGSTDTQYF. The DNA for the CDR3 is TGTGCCAGCAGTTCCCTAGCGGGAGGCAGCACAGATACGCAGTATTTT.